This T cell receptor (beta chain) was identified during a study of blood T cell repertoires in COVID-19. Study-wide background: Samples representing acute and convalescent COVID-19 were sourced from the United States, Italy and Spain. T cells, B-cell-depleted T cells, or PBMCs provided the cDNA or gDNA that served as material.

The CDR3 length is 17 residues. Unmatched junction bases numbered 10, after V lost 4 bases and J lost 4 bases. CDR1 is LNHDA, CDR2 SQIVND, per germline (reference sequence). The authors' processing: Estimation of nucleated cell counts relied on the amplification of reference gene primers. Repertoires were generated with immunoSEQ multiplex PCR, while TCRdb's copy carries only in-frame clones and drops some. The V and J calls and the clone size are those of that table, but D and trimming were determined from the DNA. The data hold 150,000 to 200,000 clones, with around four fifths observed a single time.

The TCR comes from a woman older than 75 with acute or convalescent COVID-19. What was sequenced was peripheral blood. This chain uses TRBV19 with TRBJ2-2, with 9 positions matching TRBD1. The CDR3 sequence: CASSRGTGGFSTGELFF. CDR3 bases: TGTGCCAGTAGTAGGGGTACAGGGGGCTTTAGCACCGGGGAGCTGTTTTTT. Full variable domain (missing parts from reference TRBV19 and TRBJ2-2): DGGITQSPKYLFRKEGQNVTLSCEQNLNHDAMYWYRQDPGQGLRLIYYSQIVNDFQKGDIAEGYSVSREKKESFPLTVTSAQKNPTAFYLCASSRGTGGFSTGELFFGEGSRLTVL.